Following are 22 T cell receptor beta chains from one sample sequenced in a study of blood T cell repertoires in COVID-19. The table came from immunoSEQ multiplex PCR; TCRdb's copy has only in-frame clones and leaves some out. The sample contains some 210,000 clones, about 81% of which appear only once. Sequencing was carried out using PBMCs or T cells enriched from blood (not recorded which). The receptors come from a man aged 35-49 years who had recovered from COVID-19.

The chain employs TRBV7-2 and TRBJ2-7; 14 bases align to TRBD2. There are 19 residues in the CDR3. Trimming at V came to 1 base and at J to 1 base, leaving 9 bases not matched to a gene. CDR1 is SGHTA and CDR2 is FQGNSA in the germline V gene. The CDR3 sequence: CASSLVGGLAGVGSYEQYF. The DNA of the CDR3 is TGTGCCAGCAGCTTAGTAGGGGGACTAGCGGGAGTAGGGTCCTACGAGCAGTACTTC.

The rearrangement joins TRBV29-1 to TRBJ2-3; 7 bases match TRBD1. The length of the CDR3 is 18 residues. The germline CDR1 and CDR2 sequences are SQVTM and ANQGSEA. The V segment lost 7 bases and the J segment 0 bases; nucleotides outside the gene matches: 19. This chain's CDR3 is CSAWDSYLLTSSTDTQYF. CDR3 nucleotides: TGCAGCGCCTGGGACAGTTACCTTTTAACCTCTAGCACAGATACGCAGTATTTT.

V gene TRBV6-5 combines with J gene TRBJ1-6; D not certain. The germline CDR1 and CDR2 sequences are MNHEY and SVGAGI. Trimming cost V 7 bases and J 0 bases, with 7 bases left between them. The CDR3 is made up of 14 amino acids. CDR3 residues: CASIRSSYNSPLHF. The CDR3 nucleotides are TGTGCCAGCATCCGGAGCTCCTATAATTCACCCCTCCACTTT.

This rearrangement joins TRBV7-2 to TRBJ1-6; tentatively, D is TRBD1 (5 bases). The V gene's germline CDR1 is SGHTA and CDR2 FQGNSA. V gave up 4 bases and J gave up 0 bases, with 19 bases separating them. The CDR3 is made up of 19 amino acids. In DNA form, the CDR3 reads TGTGCCAGCAGCTCACGGTGGGGCCAGGGCTTCTCCTATAATTCACCCCTCCACTTT. Translation: CASSSRWGQGFSYNSPLHF.

CDR3 amino acids: CASATLGLAAYEQYF. Here the CDR3 DNA reads TGTGCCAGCGCCACTTTGGGGCTAGCGGCCTACGAGCAGTACTTC. The genes are TRBV6-5 and TRBJ2-7; TRBD2 agrees at 7 bases. CDR3 size: 15 residues. V lost 8 bases, J lost 2 bases, and 12 bases stayed unmatched. Germline V CDR1 and CDR2: MNHEY, SVGAGI.

The chain combines TRBV18 with TRBJ2-2, with 8 bases identical to TRBD1. J gave up 7 bases and V 0 bases, and 10 bases lay outside the gene matches. The CDR3 runs 17 residues. Germline V gene data show CDR1 as KGHSH and CDR2 as LQKENI. CDR3 sequence: CASSPPVMAGGIGELFF. In DNA form, the CDR3 reads TGTGCCAGCTCACCACCGGTTATGGCAGGGGGCATCGGGGAGCTGTTTTTT.

This clone was seen only once. The chain uses TRBV6-5 and TRBJ1-2; D is undetermined. Germline assignment: CDR1 MNHEY and CDR2 SVGAGI. The CDR3 runs 13 residues. V dropped 6 bases and J dropped 2 bases, with 10 bases sitting between them. The CDR3 DNA is TGTGCCAGCAGACCAACAGAAAACTATGGCTACACCTTC. Encoded protein: CASRPTENYGYTF.

This rearrangement joins TRBV15 to TRBJ2-5; 7 bases agree with TRBD1. Trimming removed 5 bases from V and 2 bases from J; junction bases left unmatched: 8. CDR3 size: 15 residues. The germline V gene encodes CDR1 LNHNV and CDR2 YYDKDF (reference sequence). Here the CDR3 DNA reads TGTGCCACCAGCGAGTTAACAGGGGCACAAGAGACCCAGTACTTC. This encodes CATSELTGAQETQYF.

This chain joins TRBV5-6 and TRBJ2-3, with 9 bases lining up with TRBD2. V trimming: 3 bases; J trimming: 3 bases; junction bases outside the gene matches: 8. The CDR3 length is 16 residues. Germline CDR1 reads SGHDT; CDR2 reads YYEEEE. The DNA for the CDR3 is TGTGCCAGCAGCTCGCCGGGCGGGGGGGCTACAGATACGCAGTATTTT. It specifies CASSSPGGGATDTQYF.

The chain recombines TRBV5-4 with TRBJ2-7; D is unclear. Trimming pared 1 base from V and 3 bases from J, leaving 11 bases between. CDR1 SGHNT and CDR2 YYREEE come from the germline V gene (reference sequence). The CDR3 runs 14 residues. CDR3 nucleotide sequence: TGTGCCAGCAGCTTGCCCCCCTCCAGCTACGAGCAGTACTTC. Its translation is CASSLPPSSYEQYF.

The gene calls are TRBV19 and TRBJ2-2; D is perhaps TRBD2 (5 bases). Germline values: CDR1 LNHDA, CDR2 SQIVND (reference sequence). Between the trimmed V and J ends, which lost 10 bases and 5 bases, there was a span of 17 bases. The CDR3 has 14 residues. The CDR3 coding sequence is TGTGCCACCAAAACCCAACTAGTTACCGGGGAGCTGTTTTTT. This codes for CATKTQLVTGELFF.

The V gene is TRBV18, the J gene TRBJ1-5; 9 bases align to TRBD1. The CDR3 has 16 amino acids. V shed 3 bases and J 7 bases; nucleotides not matched to a gene: 10. Looked up from germline, CDR1 is KGHSH and CDR2 is LQKENI. CDR3 amino acids: CASSPVGGQGGQPQHF. The CDR3 DNA reads as TGTGCCAGCTCACCGGTAGGGGGACAGGGCGGCCAGCCCCAGCATTTT.

The chain has TRBV11-1 and TRBJ2-2; 9 positions agree with TRBD2. Per germline, CDR1 SGHAT and CDR2 FQDESV (reference sequence). The V segment lost 5 bases and the J segment 7 bases; nucleotides outside the gene matches: 11. The CDR3 loop spans 16 amino acids. As DNA, the CDR3 is TGTGCCAGCAGCGATCTTGAAGGTAGCGGGAGCGGGGAGCTGTTTTTT. As protein: CASSDLEGSGSGELFF.

The chain joins TRBV9 to TRBJ2-3; 7 bases agree with TRBD1. CDR1 SGDLS and CDR2 YYNGEE come from the germline V gene. V lost 4 bases, J lost 3 bases, and 11 bases stayed unmatched. This CDR3 contains 16 residues. Here the CDR3 DNA reads TGTGCCAGCAGCTCCACAGGGGTGCGAGGGACAGATACGCAGTATTTT. Its translation: CASSSTGVRGTDTQYF.

The J gene is TRBJ2-3, the V gene TRBV29-1, with TRBD2 matching over 12 bases. From germline, CDR1 is SQVTM and CDR2 ANQGSEA. The CDR3 runs 15 residues. The ends lost 7 bases at V and 1 base at J; junction bases unmatched: 6. The CDR3 DNA reads TGCAGCGGTAGCCTAGCGGGAGGGCGCACAGATACGCAGTATTTT. Translation gives CSGSLAGGRTDTQYF.

The CDR3 DNA reads TGCGCCAGCAGCTTGGGGGACAGGGTTGATAATGAAAAACTGTTTTTT. This codes for CASSLGDRVDNEKLFF. The V and J genes are TRBV5-1 and TRBJ1-4, with 9 nucleotides matching TRBD1. Losses at the gene ends were 0 bases for V and 4 bases for J; bases not matched to a gene: 4. The germline gives CDR1 SGHRS, CDR2 YFSETQ. The CDR3 runs 16 residues. Using reference TRBV5-1 and TRBJ1-4 for the parts outside the CDR3, the full variable domain is KAGVTQTPRYLIKTRGQQVTLSCSPISGHRSVSWYQQTPGQGLQFLFEYFSETQRNKGNFPGRFSGRQFSNSRSEMNVSTLELGDSALYLCASSLGDRVDNEKLFFGSGTQLSVL.

This rearrangement joins TRBV2 to TRBJ1-5, with D uncertain. V was cut by 4 bases and J by 3 bases, with 7 bases left in between. Germline CDR1 reads SNHLY; CDR2 reads FYNNEI. The CDR3 runs to 13 residues. Written as DNA, the CDR3 is TGTGCCAGCAGTGGCGGGGTCAATCAGCCCCAGCATTTT. This codes for CASSGGVNQPQHF.

The rearrangement joins TRBV18 to TRBJ1-2; D ambiguous. CDR3 length: 14 amino acids. Germline values: CDR1 KGHSH, CDR2 LQKENI. The ends were cut back, 1 base at V and 0 bases at J, with 6 bases in the middle. The CDR3 here is CASSPLLTNYGYTF. The DNA for the CDR3 is TGTGCCAGCTCACCACTACTTACTAACTATGGCTACACCTTC.

This chain links TRBV19 with TRBJ1-1; D unresolved. The CDR3 spans 12 residues. The germline gives CDR1 LNHDA, CDR2 SQIVND (reference sequence). Trimming removed 3 bases from V and 7 bases from J, with 9 bases in between. CDR3 nucleotides: TGTGCCAGTAGTATCGGTGGACTTGAAGCTTTCTTT. This codes for CASSIGGLEAFF.

The CDR3 nucleotides are TGTGCCAGCAGCAAATTGGGGGGAGGGAGCAACACCGGGGAGCTGTTTTTT. Its translation: CASSKLGGGSNTGELFF. V usage is TRBV21-1 and J usage is TRBJ2-2; the listed D gene, TRBD2, was not tested against the DNA. TRBV21-1 is a pseudogene. The CDR3 is 17 residues long.

This chain joins TRBV18 and TRBJ1-2; D is unresolved. The V gene lost 1 base and the J gene lost 8 bases, with 14 bases spanning the gap. CDR3 length: 14 amino acids. Germline V gene sequence: CDR1 KGHSH, CDR2 LQKENI. This CDR3 is CASSPLERAQGYTF. CDR3 in DNA: TGTGCCAGCTCACCACTCGAGAGGGCTCAAGGCTACACCTTC.

This rearrangement joins TRBV18 to TRBJ1-1; no firm D call. Germline CDR1 is KGHSH and CDR2 is LQKENI. The CDR3 length is 13 residues. V was trimmed by 4 bases and J by 5 bases, leaving 11 bases between them. The DNA of the CDR3 is TGTGCCAGCTCACTACTTGCCTTTACTGAAGCTTTCTTT. Its protein is CASSLLAFTEAFF.